The entry below describes one T cell receptor beta chain. This sample was included in a study of T cell changes during pregnancy in multiple sclerosis. The germline V gene has CDR1 SGHTA and CDR2 FQGNSA. Trimming cost V 5 bases and J 8 bases, with 12 bases left between them. The CDR3 consists of 12 residues. Libraries were prepared by immunoSEQ multiplex PCR; TCRdb keeps only in-frame clonotypes and omits some of them. The sample has over 90,000 clones; roughly 92% are singletons. The clonotype originates from a female donor with multiple sclerosis, enrolled in a pregnancy study. The chain has TRBV7-2 and TRBJ1-2; no clear D. The source was peripheral blood, collected after pregnancy. The CDR3: CASSPYAGGYTF. The CDR3 bases are TGTGCCAGCAGCCCTTATGCGGGGGGCTACACCTTC. The full variable domain, its missing parts supplied by reference TRBV7-2 and TRBJ1-2, is GAGVSQSPSNKVTEKGKDVELRCDPISGHTALYWYRQSLGQGLEFLIYFQGNSAPDKSGLPSDRFSAERTGGSVSTLTIQRTQQEDSAVYLCASSPYAGGYTFGSGTRLTVV.